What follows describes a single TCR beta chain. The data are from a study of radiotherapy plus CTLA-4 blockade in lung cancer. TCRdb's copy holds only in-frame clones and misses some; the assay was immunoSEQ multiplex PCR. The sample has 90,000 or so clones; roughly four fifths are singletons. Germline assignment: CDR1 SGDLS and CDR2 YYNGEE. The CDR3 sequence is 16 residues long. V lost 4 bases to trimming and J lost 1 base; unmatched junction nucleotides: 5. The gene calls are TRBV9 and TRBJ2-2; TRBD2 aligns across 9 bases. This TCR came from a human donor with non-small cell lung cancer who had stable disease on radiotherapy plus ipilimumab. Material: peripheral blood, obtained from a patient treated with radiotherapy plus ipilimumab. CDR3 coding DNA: TGTGCCAGCAGCACACTAGCGGGCGGGAACACCGGGGAGCTGTTTTTT. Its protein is CASSTLAGGNTGELFF.